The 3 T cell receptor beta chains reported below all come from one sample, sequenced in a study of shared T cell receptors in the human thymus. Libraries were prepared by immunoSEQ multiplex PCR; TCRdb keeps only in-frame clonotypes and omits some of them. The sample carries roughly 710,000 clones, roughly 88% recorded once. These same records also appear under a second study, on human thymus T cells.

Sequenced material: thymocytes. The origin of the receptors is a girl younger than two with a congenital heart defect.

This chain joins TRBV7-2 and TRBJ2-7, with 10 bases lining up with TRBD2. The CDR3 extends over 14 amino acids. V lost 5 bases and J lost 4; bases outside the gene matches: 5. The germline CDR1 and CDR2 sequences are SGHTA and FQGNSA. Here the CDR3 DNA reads TGTGCCAGCAGCATGGGACTAGCGTTGTACGAGCAGTACTTC. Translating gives CASSMGLALYEQYF.

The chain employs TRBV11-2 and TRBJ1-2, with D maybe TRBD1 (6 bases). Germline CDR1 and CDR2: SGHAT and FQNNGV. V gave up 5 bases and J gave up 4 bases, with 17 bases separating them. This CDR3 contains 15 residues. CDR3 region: CASSPVWGGSYGYTF. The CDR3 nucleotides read TGTGCCAGCAGCCCCGTTTGGGGGGGCTCCTATGGCTACACCTTC.

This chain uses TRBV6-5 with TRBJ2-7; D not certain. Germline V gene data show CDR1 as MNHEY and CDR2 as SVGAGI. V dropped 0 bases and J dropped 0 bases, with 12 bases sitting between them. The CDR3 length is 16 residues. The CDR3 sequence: CASSYSTPLSSYEQYF. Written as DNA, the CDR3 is TGTGCCAGCAGTTACTCCACCCCCCTCAGCTCCTACGAGCAGTACTTC.